These T cell receptor beta chains were read from a single sample in a study of cytomegalovirus exposure and HLA in healthy donors. Some clones are missing from TCRdb's copy, which holds only in-frame ones; the method was immunoSEQ multiplex PCR. The table shows some 68,000 clones, with around 97% occurring only once. Material: PBMCs. These receptors were collected from a man between 18 and 35 years old in good health and CMV-seronegative. Both conserved end residues are part of each CDR3. The D gene is left open where the match is weak. For some rows the clone size is stated as once, few or many, or as a class when expanded; others skip it.

j_gene	d_gene	abundance	v_gene	len	CDR3aa	CDR3nt
TRBJ2-2	TRBD1	-	TRBV5-4	14	CASSLTGATGELFF	TGTGCCAGCAGCTTGACAGGGGCCACCGGGGAGCTGTTTTTT
TRBJ1-1	-	-	TRBV6-1	16	CASSVERSSMNTEAFF	TGTGCCAGCAGTGTTGAGCGGTCCTCCATGAACACTGAAGCTTTCTTT
TRBJ2-1	TRBD2	once	TRBV7-2	15	CASSPLAGVYNEQFF	TGTGCCAGCAGCCCTTTAGCGGGAGTGTACAATGAGCAGTTCTTC
TRBJ2-1	TRBD2	once	TRBV9	13	CASSLVLAGEQFF	TGTGCCAGCAGCCTCGTTTTAGCGGGAGAGCAGTTCTTC
TRBJ2-1	TRBD2	-	TRBV5-4	14	CASSGGLGSNEQFF	TGTGCCAGCAGCGGGGGACTAGGGAGCAATGAGCAGTTCTTC
TRBJ1-1	-	-	TRBV19	14	CASRTGGGNTEAFF	TGTGCCAGTAGGACGGGAGGCGGGAACACTGAAGCTTTCTTT
TRBJ2-7	-	once	TRBV6-5	13	CASSFRQVGEQYF	TGTGCCAGCAGTTTTAGACAGGTCGGGGAGCAGTACTTC
TRBJ2-7	-	-	TRBV4-2	15	CASSQDSGSSYEQYF	TGTGCCAGCAGCCAAGATAGCGGAAGCTCCTACGAGCAGTACTTC
TRBJ2-7	TRBD1	-	TRBV30	15	CAWSDLGQGADEQYF	TGTGCCTGGAGTGACCTTGGACAGGGGGCTGACGAGCAGTACTTC
TRBJ1-6	-	once	TRBV21-1	14	CASSNNRYNSPLHF	TGTGCCAGCAGCAATAATAGATATAATTCACCCCTCCACTTT
TRBJ2-6	-	-	TRBV2	14	CASSDSSGANVLTF	TGTGCCAGCAGTGACAGCTCTGGGGCCAACGTCCTGACTTTC
TRBJ2-2	-	-	TRBV7-6	14	CASRQGQNTGELFF	TGTGCCAGCAGGCAGGGGCAGAACACCGGGGAGCTGTTTTTT
TRBJ1-3	-	-	TRBV28	13	CASKGPVGNTIYF	TGTGCCAGCAAGGGGCCTGTTGGAAACACCATATATTTT
TRBJ2-7	TRBD2	-	TRBV9	15	CASSGGDSGSSEQYF	TGTGCCAGCAGCGGAGGAGATAGCGGGAGTTCCGAGCAGTACTTC
TRBJ1-6	-	-	TRBV5-1	15	CASSDLHGGNSPLHF	TGCGCCAGCAGCGACCTACATGGGGGCAATTCACCCCTCCACTTT
TRBJ1-1	-	-	TRBV18	13	CASYGTPNTEAFF	TGTGCCAGCTACGGGACACCGAACACTGAAGCTTTCTTT
TRBJ1-1	-	-	TRBV5-4	14	CASSYGGSGTEAFF	TGTGCCAGCAGCTATGGGGGCTCCGGTACTGAAGCTTTCTTT
TRBJ2-1	TRBD1	-	TRBV19	13	CASKQDRGREQFF	TGTGCCAGTAAACAAGACAGGGGCAGGGAGCAGTTCTTC
TRBJ2-7	-	-	TRBV6-5	11	CASSQGHEQYF	TGTGCCAGCAGCCAGGGTCACGAGCAGTACTTC
TRBJ2-3	TRBD2	-	TRBV4-1	19	CASSQDALPSGDLGDTQYF	TGCGCCAGCAGCCAAGATGCATTGCCTAGCGGGGATCTAGGGGATACGCAGTATTTT
TRBJ1-1	-	-	TRBV5-1	15	CASSLVGQPNTEAFF	TGCGCCAGCAGCTTGGTGGGCCAACCGAACACTGAAGCTTTCTTT
TRBJ1-5	-	-	TRBV10-2	14	CASSEQTSNQPQHF	TGCGCCAGCAGTGAACAGACTAGCAATCAGCCCCAGCATTTT
TRBJ1-3	-	-	TRBV12-2	19	CASLPEGTEMSGWGNTIYF	TGTGCAAGCCTTCCCGAGGGGACAGAGATGTCTGGATGGGGAAACACCATATATTTT
TRBJ1-1	-	-	TRBV27	14	CASSLVQGYTEAFF	TGTGCCAGCAGTTTAGTCCAGGGATACACTGAAGCTTTCTTT
TRBJ2-7	-	-	TRBV4-1	16	CASSQGWRQPAYEQYF	TGCGCCAGCAGCCAAGGGTGGCGACAGCCAGCCTACGAGCAGTACTTC
TRBJ1-1	-	-	TRBV29-1	11	CSSHLGHGFFF	TGCAGCTCTCACTTGGGGCATGGGTTCTTCTTT
TRBJ2-7	-	-	TRBV6-1	14	CASSDWDNIYEQYF	TGTGCCAGCAGTGATTGGGACAACATCTACGAGCAGTACTTC
TRBJ1-1	TRBD1	-	TRBV7-9	14	CASSQQGENTEAFF	TGTGCCAGCAGCCAGCAGGGGGAGAACACTGAAGCTTTCTTT
TRBJ1-1	TRBD1	-	TRBV29-1	13	CSVLGQANTEAFF	TGCAGCGTACTAGGACAGGCAAACACTGAAGCTTTCTTT
TRBJ2-1	-	once	TRBV29-1	16	CSVGPLRQGLYNEQFF	TGCAGCGTTGGGCCATTGAGACAGGGACTCTACAATGAGCAGTTCTTC
TRBJ2-3	TRBD2	once	TRBV15	18	CATSRDLAGGPDTDTQYF	TGTGCCACCAGCAGAGATCTAGCGGGAGGGCCGGACACAGATACGCAGTATTTT
TRBJ2-1	TRBD2	-	TRBV7-3	15	CASSLGTSVYNEQFF	TGTGCCAGCAGCTTAGGGACTAGCGTCTACAATGAGCAGTTCTTC
TRBJ2-3	-	-	TRBV6-6	12	CASSAAGNTQYF	TGTGCCAGCAGTGCCGCGGGGAATACGCAGTATTTT
TRBJ2-3	-	-	TRBV4-1	15	CASSPRDGGTDTQYF	TGCGCCAGCAGCCCCCGGGATGGGGGCACAGATACGCAGTATTTT
TRBJ1-1	-	-	TRBV9	15	CASSVEAGVGSEAFF	TGTGCCAGCAGCGTAGAAGCCGGGGTTGGTTCTGAAGCTTTCTTT
TRBJ2-2	-	-	TRBV5-1	13	CASSSFNTGELFF	TGCGCCAGCAGCTCGTTTAACACCGGGGAGCTGTTTTTT
TRBJ1-1	-	-	TRBV6-6	12	CASRGVNTEAFF	TGTGCCAGCAGAGGGGTGAACACTGAAGCTTTCTTT
TRBJ2-3	-	-	TRBV30	17	CAWSVGTGVSRTDTQYF	TGTGCCTGGAGTGTAGGTACGGGAGTTTCACGCACAGATACGCAGTATTTT
TRBJ2-7	TRBD1	-	TRBV28	14	CASSQIGQGNEQYF	TGTGCCAGCAGTCAAATCGGACAGGGGAACGAGCAGTACTTC
TRBJ1-1	-	-	TRBV9	15	CASSVFGEGNTEAFF	TGTGCCAGCAGCGTATTCGGGGAGGGGAACACTGAAGCTTTCTTT
TRBJ2-3	-	-	TRBV10-3	17	CAISSLADSPRADTQYF	TGTGCCATCAGTTCCCTAGCCGATTCCCCGAGGGCAGATACGCAGTATTTT
TRBJ2-3	-	-	TRBV5-6	12	CASSRGSDTQYF	TGTGCCAGCAGTCGGGGGAGCGATACGCAGTATTTT
TRBJ2-5	TRBD1	-	TRBV7-6	14	CASSLDRGDETQYF	TGTGCCAGCAGCTTAGACAGGGGAGACGAGACCCAGTACTTC
TRBJ1-1	-	-	TRBV11-3	13	CASSHPPNTEAFF	TGTGCCAGCAGTCATCCCCCGAACACTGAAGCTTTCTTT
TRBJ1-1	TRBD1	-	TRBV9	15	CASSLGTGGGTEAFF	TGTGCCAGCAGTCTGGGGACAGGGGGCGGCACTGAAGCTTTCTTT
TRBJ1-1	-	-	TRBV19	13	CASSIGPNTEAFF	TGTGCCAGTAGTATAGGGCCGAACACTGAAGCTTTCTTT
TRBJ2-5	-	-	TRBV6-6	16	CASSYSKRQFQETQYF	TGTGCCAGCAGTTACTCGAAGCGGCAGTTCCAAGAGACCCAGTACTTC
TRBJ1-2	TRBD1	-	TRBV10-3	16	CAISESKGAHIFGYTF	TGTGCCATCAGTGAGTCTAAGGGGGCGCACATATTTGGCTACACCTTC
TRBJ2-3	TRBD1	-	TRBV6-5	15	CASGPRTGWTDTQYF	TGTGCCAGCGGCCCCCGGACAGGGTGGACAGATACGCAGTATTTT
TRBJ2-6	-	once	TRBV28	13	CASRLSGANVLTF	TGTGCCAGCAGACTATCTGGGGCCAACGTCCTGACTTTC
TRBJ1-1	TRBD1	-	TRBV7-9	14	CASSSGQGNTEAFF	TGTGCCAGCAGCTCGGGACAGGGAAACACTGAAGCTTTCTTT
TRBJ1-4	-	-	TRBV15	14	CATSMRGGPEKLFF	TGTGCCACCAGCATGCGGGGGGGACCGGAAAAACTGTTTTTT
TRBJ2-7	-	once	TRBV5-6	14	CASSPVDGTYEQYF	TGTGCCAGCAGCCCGGTAGACGGGACCTACGAGCAGTACTTC